This entry lists 8 T cell receptor beta chains sequenced from one sample in a study of blood T cells in healthy people across ages. Sample-barcoded 5' priming and a J-beta primer mix drove a second PCR of roughly 6 to 12 cycles. TCRdb ran MiXCR on the 5' RACE reads and lists one entry per CDR3 protein. This sample has approximately 2,000,000 distinct CDR3 sequences; about two fifths occur once, and the top ten carry 20% to 25%. The sample was blood. The source of these receptors is a human donor in good health.

There are a few counts of this clonotype. The DNA for the CDR3 is TGTGCCAGCTCACCCGGACAGCCTAATGGCTACACCTTC. This sequence encodes CASSPGQPNGYTF. V and J are TRBV18 and TRBJ1-2, with a possible D match to TRBD1 (6 bases). CDR1 KGHSH and CDR2 LQKENI come from the germline V gene. Trimming left V 3 bases short and J 6 bases short, with 11 bases between. CDR3 length equals 13 residues.

This clonotype occurred a few times. The chain combines TRBV7-2 with TRBJ2-1; D may correspond to TRBD1 or TRBD2 (5 bases each). Looked up from germline, CDR1 is SGHTA and CDR2 is FQGNSA. Deletions cut 1 base from V and 13 bases from J, with 14 bases between. This CDR3 region has 13 residues. CDR3 sequence: CASSLGGAVDQFF. CDR3 nucleotides: TGTGCCAGCAGCTTAGGAGGGGCCGTGGATCAGTTCTTC.

Of note for this clonotype: A much larger clonotype is one base distant, so this may be a read error. The genes are TRBV20-1 and TRBJ2-1; 7 bases line up with TRBD2. The length of the CDR3 is 14 residues. Trimming at V came to 5 bases and at J to 2 bases, leaving 6 bases not matched to a gene. The germline CDR1 and CDR2 sequences are DFQATT and SNEGSKA (reference sequence). In DNA, the CDR3 is TGCAGTGCTGCGGGGGAGTTGGCCTACAATGAGCAGTTCTTC. It translates to CSAAGELAYNEQFF.

This clonotype has a handful of counts. The chain joins TRBV12-3 or TRBV12-4 to TRBJ2-6; the match to TRBD2 covers 13 bases. CDR3 length: 17 residues. V dropped 6 bases and J dropped 4; count of bases not matched to a gene: 6. The DNA of the CDR3 is TGTGCCAGCAGCCGGACTAGCGGGGGCAGGGGGGCCAACGTCCTGACTTTC. Translating it yields CASSRTSGGRGANVLTF.

The chain has TRBV5-1 and TRBJ2-5, with D perhaps TRBD2 (6 bases). Deletions cut 4 bases from V and 11 bases from J, with 21 bases between. The germline CDR1 and CDR2 sequences are SGHRS and YFSETQ. The CDR3 covers 14 residues. CDR3 loop: CASSLPRKTGEQYF. CDR3 coding DNA: TGCGCCAGCAGCCTACCACGCAAGACGGGGGAGCAGTACTTC. Full variable domain (missing parts from reference TRBV5-1 and TRBJ2-5): KAGVTQTPRYLIKTRGQQVTLSCSPISGHRSVSWYQQTPGQGLQFLFEYFSETQRNKGNFPGRFSGRQFSNSRSEMNVSTLELGDSALYLCASSLPRKTGEQYFGPGTRLLVL.

This rearrangement joins TRBV29-1 to TRBJ2-1; TRBD1 is a possible D gene (5 bases). Germline V gene data show CDR1 as SQVTM and CDR2 as ANQGSEA. CDR3 size: 10 residues. V lost 6 bases to trimming and J lost 8 bases, with 8 bases between them. The CDR3 region is CSVLGDEQFF. The CDR3 nucleotides read TGCAGCGTCCTAGGGGATGAGCAGTTCTTC.

The chain links TRBV5-6 to TRBJ2-5; 9 bases fit TRBD1. CDR1 and CDR2 from the germline V gene are SGHDT and YYEEEE. The CDR3 consists of 16 residues. V dropped 5 bases and J dropped 4; count of bases not matched to a gene: 12. The CDR3 sequence: CASSRYGTGRGETQYF. The CDR3 DNA sequence: TGTGCCAGCAGTCGTTACGGGACAGGGAGAGGAGAGACCCAGTACTTC.

This clonotype turned up a few times. J is TRBJ2-1 and V is TRBV20-1; 13 bases align to TRBD2. V dropped 0 bases and J dropped 7; count of bases not matched to a gene: 6. The CDR3 sequence is 16 residues long. Germline CDR1 is DFQATT and CDR2 is SNEGSKA (reference sequence). This CDR3 reads CSARDLKGLAGNEQFF. The CDR3 DNA reads as TGCAGTGCTAGAGATCTTAAGGGACTAGCGGGGAATGAGCAGTTCTTC.